These 23 T cell receptor beta chains originate from one sample sequenced in a study of cytomegalovirus exposure and HLA in healthy donors. Assay used: immunoSEQ multiplex PCR; TCRdb lists only in-frame clones, some missing. Here the sample spans under 250,000 clones, 75% to 95% being singletons. The sample taken for sequencing was PBMCs. These receptors all come from a woman in her late teens or twenties in good health and CMV-seronegative.

The genes are TRBV11-2 and TRBJ2-5, with D perhaps TRBD2 (6 bases). Deletions cut 1 base from V and 4 bases from J, with 16 bases between. Germline V lookup: CDR1 SGHAT, CDR2 FQNNGV. The CDR3 contains 16 residues. The CDR3: CASSLGSGGPLETQYF. The CDR3 DNA reads as TGTGCCAGCAGCTTAGGGTCTGGAGGGCCGTTAGAGACCCAGTACTTC.

The chain couples TRBV6-4 to TRBJ1-2; 9 bases align to TRBD1. The CDR3 extends over 13 amino acids. Germline V gene sequence: CDR1 MRHNA, CDR2 SNTAGT. Unmatched junction bases numbered 4, after V lost 6 bases and J lost 5 bases. The CDR3, as DNA: TGTGCCAGCAGACAGACAGGGGGTTATGGCTACACCTTC. It yields the protein CASRQTGGYGYTF.

The CDR3 spells CASSSQGKETQYF. For the CDR3, the DNA is TGTGCCAGCAGTTCACAGGGAAAAGAGACCCAGTACTTC. V usage is TRBV7-9 and J usage is TRBJ2-5, with D maybe TRBD1 (6 bases). The length of the CDR3 is 13 residues. Germline CDR1 reads SEHNR; CDR2 reads FQNEAQ (reference sequence). Between the trimmed V and J ends, which lost 6 bases and 3 bases, there was a span of 11 bases. The full variable domain, in which reference TRBV7-9 and TRBJ2-5 provide the parts outside the CDR3, is DTGVSQNPRHKITKRGQNVTFRCDPISEHNRLYWYRQTLGQGPEFLTYFQNEAQLEKSRLLSDRFSAERPKGSFSTLEIQRTEQGDSAMYLCASSSQGKETQYFGPGTRLLVL.

This chain joins TRBV28 and TRBJ2-1; tentative D call: TRBD1 (5 bases). CDR1 MDHEN and CDR2 SYDVKM come from the germline V gene. This CDR3 contains 13 residues. V lost 5 bases and J lost 4, with 9 bases in between. CDR3 amino acids: CASSTTEYNEQFF. The CDR3 nucleotides are TGTGCCAGCAGTACGACAGAGTACAATGAGCAGTTCTTC.

The V gene is TRBV29-1, the J gene TRBJ2-7; 9 nucleotides line up with TRBD1. This CDR3 is built from 13 residues. V lost 5 bases to trimming and J lost 3 bases; unmatched junction nucleotides: 5. Per the germline V gene, CDR1 is SQVTM and CDR2 is ANQGSEA. The DNA of the CDR3 is TGCAGCGTTCCCGGGACAGGGCTCTACGAGCAGTACTTC. Translation: CSVPGTGLYEQYF.

V and J are TRBV6-1 and TRBJ2-1, with 9 bases that match TRBD2. The CDR3 consists of 15 residues. J was trimmed by 6 bases and V by 4 bases; bases with no gene match: 7. CDR1 MNHNS and CDR2 SASEGT come from the germline V gene. The CDR3 region is CASSVRLAASNEQFF. The CDR3, as DNA: TGTGCCAGCAGTGTGCGACTAGCGGCCTCCAATGAGCAGTTCTTC.

The chain couples TRBV29-1 to TRBJ2-7, with TRBD2 matching 11 bases. The CDR3 contains 13 residues. The junction had 2 bases not matched to a gene; V was cut back by 4 bases and J by 3 bases. Germline-derived CDR1 and CDR2 are SQVTM and ANQGSEA. The CDR3 here is CSVATSGSYEQYF. The CDR3 DNA reads TGCAGCGTTGCAACTAGCGGGAGCTACGAGCAGTACTTC.

V is TRBV10-1 and J is TRBJ2-3; D gene unclear. The CDR3 has 14 residues. Germline CDR1 and CDR2: WNHNN and SYGVQD (reference sequence). V was pared by 3 bases and J by 3 bases, with 10 bases between. The CDR3 bases are TGCGCCAGCAGTGAACTAATTGTTACAGATACGCAGTATTTT. It specifies CASSELIVTDTQYF.

CDR3 DNA: TGTGCCAGTAGTATAGGGGGCGACCCCATCCGCGAGCAGTACTTC. Amino acid sequence: CASSIGGDPIREQYF. The genes are TRBV19 and TRBJ2-7, with a weak D call TRBD1 (5 bases). Trimming removed 1 base from V and 6 bases from J, with 16 bases in between. There are 15 residues in the CDR3. CDR1 LNHDA and CDR2 SQIVND come from the germline V gene (reference sequence). Complete variable domain (other parts from reference TRBV19 and TRBJ2-7): DGGITQSPKYLFRKEGQNVTLSCEQNLNHDAMYWYRQDPGQGLRLIYYSQIVNDFQKGDIAEGYSVSREKKESFPLTVTSAQKNPTAFYLCASSIGGDPIREQYFGPGTRLTVT.

This chain uses TRBV2 with TRBJ2-3; a weak D match, TRBD1 (6 bases). The V gene's germline CDR1 is SNHLY and CDR2 FYNNEI. CDR3 length: 14 residues. V lost 5 bases to trimming and J lost 2 bases, with 11 bases between them. The CDR3 DNA reads as TGTGCCAGCAGTCCGGACAGCTTCACAGATACGCAGTATTTT. Translated, it gives CASSPDSFTDTQYF.

The V call is TRBV19, the J call TRBJ1-1; D unresolved. Germline V CDR1 and CDR2: LNHDA, SQIVND (reference sequence). CDR3 size: 12 residues. Between the trimmed V and J ends, which lost 5 bases and 5 bases, there was a span of 9 bases. CDR3 DNA: TGTGCCAGTAGTTGGAGGGAGACTGAAGCTTTCTTT. The encoded protein is CASSWRETEAFF.

Only one count was recorded for this clone. V gene TRBV7-9 combines with J gene TRBJ1-4; no firm D call. Trimming cost V 0 bases and J 8 bases, with 10 bases left between them. Germline-derived CDR1 and CDR2 are SEHNR and FQNEAQ (reference sequence). This CDR3 is 14 amino acids long. The CDR3 DNA reads as TGTGCCAGCAGCTTAGCCCGGTACGAGGAAAAACTGTTTTTT. Its translation is CASSLARYEEKLFF.

The chain is built from TRBV7-2 and TRBJ2-7; D possibly corresponds to TRBD1 (5 bases). The germline V gene encodes CDR1 SGHTA and CDR2 FQGNSA. CDR3 length: 15 residues. The V and J ends lost 1 base and 0 bases respectively, with 10 bases between them. The DNA of the CDR3 is TGTGCCAGCAGCTTAGGGTGGACACACTCCTACGAGCAGTACTTC. Residues: CASSLGWTHSYEQYF.

CDR3 protein: CASSGGSTGQETQYF. In DNA form, the CDR3 reads TGTGCCAGCAGTGGTGGCAGTACCGGGCAAGAGACCCAGTACTTC. V is TRBV2 and J is TRBJ2-5; no clear D. The CDR3 totals 15 residues. The V end was cut by 4 bases, the J end by 2 bases, with 14 bases between. The germline gives CDR1 SNHLY, CDR2 FYNNEI.

The rearrangement uses TRBV11-2 and TRBJ2-2; a weak D match, TRBD1 (5 bases). The V gene's germline CDR1 is SGHAT and CDR2 FQNNGV. The length of the CDR3 is 14 residues. With 5 bases removed from V and 3 bases from J, the gap between germline ends came to 10 bases. CDR3 in amino acids: CASSDDRYTGELFF. CDR3 bases: TGTGCCAGCAGCGACGACAGATACACCGGGGAGCTGTTTTTT.

The V call is TRBV6-5, the J call TRBJ1-2; perhaps TRBD1 as D (5 bases). The V gene's germline CDR1 is MNHEY and CDR2 SVGAGI. Between the trimmed V and J ends, which lost 6 bases and 4 bases, there was a span of 18 bases. The CDR3 covers 15 residues. In nucleotides, the CDR3 is TGTGCCAGCAGATACGCGTCAGGGTTTCCCTATGGCTACACCTTC. Translating gives CASRYASGFPYGYTF.

The V gene is TRBV18, the J gene TRBJ2-1; 7 bases map to TRBD2. J lost 0 bases, V lost 3 bases, and 2 bases had no gene match. There are 15 residues in the CDR3. CDR1 is KGHSH and CDR2 is LQKENI in the germline V gene. DNA of the CDR3: TGTGCCAGCTCACCCCTAGCGGACTCCTACAATGAGCAGTTCTTC. Encoded protein: CASSPLADSYNEQFF.

The V and J genes are TRBV6-1 and TRBJ2-7, with a weak D call TRBD2 (5 bases). This CDR3 is built from 13 residues. Germline V gives CDR1 MNHNS, CDR2 SASEGT. The V gene lost 6 bases and the J gene lost 0 bases, with 9 bases spanning the gap. CDR3 sequence (DNA): TGTGCCAGCAGCGCTAGCCACTCCTACGAGCAGTACTTC. This translates into CASSASHSYEQYF.

This clone was counted a few times. The chain links TRBV28 to TRBJ1-6; no clear D gene. V was trimmed by 7 bases and J by 6 bases, leaving 7 bases between them. This CDR3 region has 12 residues. Germline loops: CDR1 MDHEN, CDR2 SYDVKM. The CDR3 DNA reads TGTGCCAGCACCTTCAGTAATTCACCCCTCCACTTT. As protein: CASTFSNSPLHF.

This chain uses TRBV19 with TRBJ2-2; tentative D call: TRBD1 (5 bases). CDR3 length equals 16 residues. Deletions cut 2 bases from V and 8 bases from J, with 18 bases between. Germline CDR1 is LNHDA and CDR2 is SQIVND (reference sequence). The CDR3: CASSISVPGYRGELFF. DNA of the CDR3: TGTGCCAGTAGTATATCGGTTCCAGGGTATAGAGGGGAGCTGTTTTTT. The whole variable domain, remainder taken from reference TRBV19 and TRBJ2-2, is DGGITQSPKYLFRKEGQNVTLSCEQNLNHDAMYWYRQDPGQGLRLIYYSQIVNDFQKGDIAEGYSVSREKKESFPLTVTSAQKNPTAFYLCASSISVPGYRGELFFGEGSRLTVL.

This clone was found a few times. The chain uses TRBV2 and TRBJ1-5, with TRBD1 matching 7 bases. J was trimmed by 6 bases and V by 7 bases; bases with no gene match: 3. Germline assignment: CDR1 SNHLY and CDR2 FYNNEI. The CDR3 is made up of 12 amino acids. CDR3: CASNRQGQPQHF. The CDR3, as DNA: TGTGCCAGCAACCGACAGGGTCAGCCCCAGCATTTT.

The CDR3: CAWSETGNTEAFF. The CDR3 DNA sequence: TGTGCCTGGAGTGAAACAGGTAACACTGAAGCTTTCTTT. This chain uses TRBV30 with TRBJ1-1, with D perhaps matching TRBD1 (5 bases). CDR3 length: 13 residues. Trimming removed 1 base from V and 2 bases from J, with 8 bases in between. The germline gives CDR1 GTSNPN, CDR2 SVGIG (reference sequence).

In DNA, the CDR3 is TGTGCCAGCAGTACCGGCCAGGGGGCTTTCTTT. Translated, it gives CASSTGQGAFF. The gene calls are TRBV25-1 and TRBJ1-1, with D possibly matching TRBD1 (6 bases). The CDR3 spans 11 residues. The V end lost 5 bases, the J end lost 11 bases, and 12 bases lay between the germline ends. The germline gives CDR1 MGHDK, CDR2 SYGVNS. The variable domain in full, completed from reference TRBV25-1 and TRBJ1-1, reads EADIYQTPRYLVIGTGKKITLECSQTMGHDKMYWYQQDPGMELHLIHYSYGVNSTEKGDLSSESTVSRIRTEHFPLTLESARPSHTSQYLCASSTGQGAFFGQGTRLTVV.